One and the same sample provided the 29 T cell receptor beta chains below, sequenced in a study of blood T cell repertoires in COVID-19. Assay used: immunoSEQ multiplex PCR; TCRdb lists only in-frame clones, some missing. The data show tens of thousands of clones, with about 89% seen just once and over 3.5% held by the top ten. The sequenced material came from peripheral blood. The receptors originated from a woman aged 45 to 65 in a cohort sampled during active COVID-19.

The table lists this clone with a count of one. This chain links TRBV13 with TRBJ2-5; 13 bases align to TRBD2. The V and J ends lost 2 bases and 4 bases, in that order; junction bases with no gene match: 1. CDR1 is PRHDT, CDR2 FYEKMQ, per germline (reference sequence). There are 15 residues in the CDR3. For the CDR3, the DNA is TGTGCCAGCAGCTTAACTAGCGGGGGGGTAGAGACCCAGTACTTC. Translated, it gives CASSLTSGGVETQYF.

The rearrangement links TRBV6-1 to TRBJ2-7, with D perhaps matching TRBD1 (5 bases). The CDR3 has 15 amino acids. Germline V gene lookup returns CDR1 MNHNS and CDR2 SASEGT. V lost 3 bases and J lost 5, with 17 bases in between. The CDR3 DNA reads TGTGCCAGCAGTGAGAGAAGACCAGGGTATAACGAGCAGTACTTC. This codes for CASSERRPGYNEQYF.

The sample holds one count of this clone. The CDR3 loop reads CASSSQREATYEQYF. CDR3 bases: TGTGCCAGCAGTTCCCAGCGGGAGGCCACCTACGAGCAGTACTTC. The V gene is TRBV6-5, the J gene TRBJ2-7; the match to TRBD2 covers 9 bases. The CDR3 is 15 residues long. The junction had 6 bases not matched to a gene; V was cut back by 4 bases and J by 2 bases. Germline values: CDR1 MNHEY, CDR2 SVGAGI.

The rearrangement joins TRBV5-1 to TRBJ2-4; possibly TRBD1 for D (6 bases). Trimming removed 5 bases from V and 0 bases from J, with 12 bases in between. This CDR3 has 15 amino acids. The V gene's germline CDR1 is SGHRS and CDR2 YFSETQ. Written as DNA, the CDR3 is TGCGCCAGCAGTGAGAACAGGGAAGCCAAAAACATTCAGTACTTC. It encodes CASSENREAKNIQYF. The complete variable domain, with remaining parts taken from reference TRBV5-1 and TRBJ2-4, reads KAGVTQTPRYLIKTRGQQVTLSCSPISGHRSVSWYQQTPGQGLQFLFEYFSETQRNKGNFPGRFSGRQFSNSRSEMNVSTLELGDSALYLCASSENREAKNIQYFGAGTRLSVL.

The CDR3: CASSSSVYIEQYF. The CDR3 DNA reads as TGTGCCAGCAGCTCCAGTGTGTATATCGAGCAGTACTTC. This sequence joins TRBV7-9 and TRBJ2-7, with D unresolved. V lost 4 bases to trimming and J lost 6 bases, with 13 bases between them. Looked up from germline, CDR1 is SEHNR and CDR2 is FQNEAQ (reference sequence). The CDR3 totals 13 residues.

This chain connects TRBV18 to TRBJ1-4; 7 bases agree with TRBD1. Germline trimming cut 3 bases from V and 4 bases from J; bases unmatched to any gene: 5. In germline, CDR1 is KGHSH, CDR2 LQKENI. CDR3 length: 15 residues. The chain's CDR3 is CASSPNDRVNEKLFF. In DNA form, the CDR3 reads TGTGCCAGCTCACCGAACGACAGGGTTAATGAAAAACTGTTTTTT.

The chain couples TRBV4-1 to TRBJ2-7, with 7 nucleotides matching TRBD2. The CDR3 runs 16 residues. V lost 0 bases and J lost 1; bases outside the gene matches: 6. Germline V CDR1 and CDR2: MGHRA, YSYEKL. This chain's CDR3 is CASSQDGREGSYEQYF. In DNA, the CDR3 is TGCGCCAGCAGCCAAGATGGGAGGGAGGGGTCCTACGAGCAGTACTTC.

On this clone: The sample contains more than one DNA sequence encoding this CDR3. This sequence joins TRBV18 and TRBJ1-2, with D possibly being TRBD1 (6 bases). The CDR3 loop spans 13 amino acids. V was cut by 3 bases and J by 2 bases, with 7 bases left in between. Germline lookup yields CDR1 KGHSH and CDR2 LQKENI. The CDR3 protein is CASSPGQNYGYTF. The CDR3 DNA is TGTGCCAGCTCACCTGGACAGAACTATGGCTACACCTTC.

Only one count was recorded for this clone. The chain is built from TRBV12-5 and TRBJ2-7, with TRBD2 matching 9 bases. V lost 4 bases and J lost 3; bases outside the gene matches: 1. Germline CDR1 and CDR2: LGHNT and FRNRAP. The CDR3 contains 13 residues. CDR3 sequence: CASGSTSGYEQYF. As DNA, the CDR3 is TGTGCTAGTGGTTCGACTAGCGGCTACGAGCAGTACTTC. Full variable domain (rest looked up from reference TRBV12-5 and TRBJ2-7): DARVTQTPRHKVTEMGQEVTMRCQPILGHNTVFWYRQTMMQGLELLAYFRNRAPLDDSGMPKDRFSAEMPDATLATLKIQPSEPRDSAVYFCASGSTSGYEQYFGPGTRLTVT.

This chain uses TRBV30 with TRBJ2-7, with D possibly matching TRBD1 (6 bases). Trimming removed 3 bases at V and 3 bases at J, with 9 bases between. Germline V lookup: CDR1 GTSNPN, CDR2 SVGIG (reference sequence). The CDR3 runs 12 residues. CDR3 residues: CAWSKDSYEQYF. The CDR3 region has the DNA TGTGCCTGGAGCAAGGACAGCTACGAGCAGTACTTC.

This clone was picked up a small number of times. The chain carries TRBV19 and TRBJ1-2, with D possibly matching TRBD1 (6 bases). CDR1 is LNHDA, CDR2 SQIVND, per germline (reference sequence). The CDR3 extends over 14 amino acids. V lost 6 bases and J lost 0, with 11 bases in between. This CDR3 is CASSLQGPNYGYTF. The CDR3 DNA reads TGTGCCAGTAGCCTACAGGGACCTAACTATGGCTACACCTTC.

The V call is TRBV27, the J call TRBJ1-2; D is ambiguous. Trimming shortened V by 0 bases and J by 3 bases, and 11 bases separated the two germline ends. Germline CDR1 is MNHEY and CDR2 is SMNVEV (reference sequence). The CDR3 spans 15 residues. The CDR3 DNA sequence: TGTGCCAGCAGTTTATCGTCTCCAGAATACTATGGCTACACCTTC. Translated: CASSLSSPEYYGYTF.

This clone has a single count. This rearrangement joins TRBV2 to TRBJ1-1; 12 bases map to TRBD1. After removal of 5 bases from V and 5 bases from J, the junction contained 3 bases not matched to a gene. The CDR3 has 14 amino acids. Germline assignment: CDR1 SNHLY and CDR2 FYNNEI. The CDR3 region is CASSRDRGRTEAFF. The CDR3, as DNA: TGTGCCAGCAGTCGGGACAGGGGGCGGACTGAAGCTTTCTTT.

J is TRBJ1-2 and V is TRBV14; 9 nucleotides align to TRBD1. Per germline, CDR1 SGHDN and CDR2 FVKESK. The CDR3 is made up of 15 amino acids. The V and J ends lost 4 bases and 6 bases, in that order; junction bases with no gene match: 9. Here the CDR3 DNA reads TGTGCCAGCAGCCCTCCCGGGACAGGGTCGCATGGCTACACCTTC. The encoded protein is CASSPPGTGSHGYTF.

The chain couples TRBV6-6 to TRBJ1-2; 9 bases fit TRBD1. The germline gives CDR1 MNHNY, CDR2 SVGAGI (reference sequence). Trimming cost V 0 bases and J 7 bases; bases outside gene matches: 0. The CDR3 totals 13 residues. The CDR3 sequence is CASSYSTGGGYTF. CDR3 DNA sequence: TGTGCCAGCAGTTACTCGACAGGGGGTGGCTACACCTTC.

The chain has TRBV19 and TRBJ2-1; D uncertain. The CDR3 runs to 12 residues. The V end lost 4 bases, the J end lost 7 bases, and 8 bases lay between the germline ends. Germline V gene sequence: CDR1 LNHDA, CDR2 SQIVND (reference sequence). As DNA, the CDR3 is TGTGCCAGTAGTACCCTTATAAATGAGCAGTTCTTC. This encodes CASSTLINEQFF.

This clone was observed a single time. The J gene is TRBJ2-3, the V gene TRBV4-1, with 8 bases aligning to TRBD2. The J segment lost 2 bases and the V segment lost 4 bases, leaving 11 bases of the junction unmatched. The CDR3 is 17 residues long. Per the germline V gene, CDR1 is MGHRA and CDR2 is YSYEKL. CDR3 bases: TGCGCCAGCAGCCCCAGCGGGGGCGGGGAAATCACAGATACGCAGTATTTT. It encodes CASSPSGGGEITDTQYF.

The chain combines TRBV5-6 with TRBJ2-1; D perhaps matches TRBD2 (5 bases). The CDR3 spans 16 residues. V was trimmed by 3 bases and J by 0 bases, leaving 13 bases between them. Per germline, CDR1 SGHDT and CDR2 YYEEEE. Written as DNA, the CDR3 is TGTGCCAGCAGCTCCCGGGGTCGTCCCTCCTACAATGAGCAGTTCTTC. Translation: CASSSRGRPSYNEQFF.

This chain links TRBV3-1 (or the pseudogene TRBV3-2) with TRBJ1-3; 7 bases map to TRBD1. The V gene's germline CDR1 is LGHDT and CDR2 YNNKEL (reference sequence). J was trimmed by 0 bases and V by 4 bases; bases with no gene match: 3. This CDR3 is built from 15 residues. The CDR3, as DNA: TGTGCCAGCAGCCTTGACAGGGCCTCTGGAAACACCATATATTTT. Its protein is CASSLDRASGNTIYF.

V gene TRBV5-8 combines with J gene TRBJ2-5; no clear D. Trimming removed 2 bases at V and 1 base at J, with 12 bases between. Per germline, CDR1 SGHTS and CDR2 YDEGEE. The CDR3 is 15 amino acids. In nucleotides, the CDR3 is TGTGCCAGCAGCTTATTCCCCACGGTCCAAGAGACCCAGTACTTC. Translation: CASSLFPTVQETQYF.

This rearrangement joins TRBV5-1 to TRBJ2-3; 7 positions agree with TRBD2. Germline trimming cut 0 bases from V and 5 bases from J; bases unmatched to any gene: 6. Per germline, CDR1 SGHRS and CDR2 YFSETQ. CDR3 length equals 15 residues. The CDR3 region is CASSLAPGGGDTQYF. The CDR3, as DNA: TGCGCCAGCAGCTTGGCCCCTGGGGGGGGAGATACGCAGTATTTT.

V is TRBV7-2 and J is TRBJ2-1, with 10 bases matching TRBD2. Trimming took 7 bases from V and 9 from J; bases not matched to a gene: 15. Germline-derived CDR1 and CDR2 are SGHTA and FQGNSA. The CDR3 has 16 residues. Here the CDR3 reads CASTPGGLARRAEQFF. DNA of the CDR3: TGTGCCAGCACCCCGGGGGGACTAGCGAGGCGGGCTGAGCAGTTCTTC.

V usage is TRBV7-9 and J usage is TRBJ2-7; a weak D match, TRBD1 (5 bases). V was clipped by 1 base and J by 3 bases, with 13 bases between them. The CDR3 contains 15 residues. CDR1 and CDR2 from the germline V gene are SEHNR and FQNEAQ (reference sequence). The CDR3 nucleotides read TGTGCCAGCAGCTTAGAGCAGGGTATTCACTACGAGCAGTACTTC. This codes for CASSLEQGIHYEQYF.

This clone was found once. The CDR3 loop is CASSYRTGNTGELFF. The CDR3 coding sequence is TGTGCCAGCAGTTACCGGACAGGGAACACCGGGGAGCTGTTTTTT. V usage is TRBV6-5 and J usage is TRBJ2-2; 7 bases match TRBD1. V was pared by 2 bases and J by 1 base, with 1 base of the junction left unmatched. Germline CDR1 is MNHEY and CDR2 is SVGAGI. The CDR3 is 15 residues long.

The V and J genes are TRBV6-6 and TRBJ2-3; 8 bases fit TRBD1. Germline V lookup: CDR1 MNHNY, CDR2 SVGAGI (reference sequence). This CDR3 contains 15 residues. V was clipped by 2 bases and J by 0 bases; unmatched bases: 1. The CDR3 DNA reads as TGTGCCAGCAGTTACGACAGGGGTAGCACAGATACGCAGTATTTT. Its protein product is CASSYDRGSTDTQYF.

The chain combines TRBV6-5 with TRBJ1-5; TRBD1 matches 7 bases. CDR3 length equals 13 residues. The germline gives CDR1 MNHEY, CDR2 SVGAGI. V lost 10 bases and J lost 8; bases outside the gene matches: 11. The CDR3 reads CATQWGQFEPQHF. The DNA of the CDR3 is TGTGCCACCCAATGGGGACAGTTTGAGCCCCAGCATTTT.

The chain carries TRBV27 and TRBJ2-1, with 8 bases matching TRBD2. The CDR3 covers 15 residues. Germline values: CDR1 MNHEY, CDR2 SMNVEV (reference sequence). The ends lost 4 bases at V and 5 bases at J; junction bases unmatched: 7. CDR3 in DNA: TGTGCCAGCAGTTGGGCCGGGACTAGAGACAATGAGCAGTTCTTC. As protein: CASSWAGTRDNEQFF.

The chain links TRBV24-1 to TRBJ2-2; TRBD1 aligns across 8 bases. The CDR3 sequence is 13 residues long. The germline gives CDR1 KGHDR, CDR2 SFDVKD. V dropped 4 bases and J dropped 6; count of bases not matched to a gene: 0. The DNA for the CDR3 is TGTGCCACCAGTGAGACAGGGGCCGGGGAGCTGTTTTTT. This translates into CATSETGAGELFF.

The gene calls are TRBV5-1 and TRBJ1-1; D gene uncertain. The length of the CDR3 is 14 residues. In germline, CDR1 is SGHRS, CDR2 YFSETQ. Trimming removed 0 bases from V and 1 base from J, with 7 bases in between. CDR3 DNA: TGCGCCAGCAGCTTGGTGCCAGAGAACACTGAAGCTTTCTTT. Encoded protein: CASSLVPENTEAFF.